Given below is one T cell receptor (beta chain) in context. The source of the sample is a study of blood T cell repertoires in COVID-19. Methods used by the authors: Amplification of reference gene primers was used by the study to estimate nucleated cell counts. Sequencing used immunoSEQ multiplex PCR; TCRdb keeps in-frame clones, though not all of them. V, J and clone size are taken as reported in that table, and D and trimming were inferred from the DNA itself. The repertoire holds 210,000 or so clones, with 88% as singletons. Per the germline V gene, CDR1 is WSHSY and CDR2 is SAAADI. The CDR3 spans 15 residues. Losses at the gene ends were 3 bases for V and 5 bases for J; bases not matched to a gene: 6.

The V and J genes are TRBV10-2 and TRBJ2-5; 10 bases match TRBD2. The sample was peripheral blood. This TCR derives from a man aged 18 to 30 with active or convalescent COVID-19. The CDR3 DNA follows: TGCGCCAGCAGTGAACAGCGGGAGGGTTGGGAGACCCAGTACTTC. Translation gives CASSEQREGWETQYF.